The 14 T cell receptor beta chains presented below share a single source sample, sequenced in a study of T-cell reconstitution after alpha-beta-depleted transplantation in children (dated by TCRdb to the mid-2010s). Libraries were constructed by PCR. This sample was sequenced with an Illumina HiSeq 2500. Molecular barcoding was employed in the preparation of TCR libraries, with unique molecular identifiers being used to normalize TCRbeta repertoire quantification. TCRdb passed the public sequencing reads through fastp at Q25 and MiXCR, retaining productive beta sequences. Each entry is one CDR3 protein sequence, shown with its most common DNA and genes. This sample lists about 210,000 distinct CDR3 sequences; approximately 19% were detected once. About 41% of the sample goes to the ten largest clones. Taken with the paper, the label for treatment or condition translates to: allogeneic hematopoietic cell transplantation with graft depleted of TCRalphabeta T cells and CD19 B cells.

The source was PBMCs, mostly from graft donor cells, collected 360 days after TCRalphabeta/CD19-depleted stem cell transplant. The receptor source for this set is a male patient between 2 and 10 years old who had a stem cell transplant for acute lymphoblastic leukemia, so the T cells may come from the graft donor.

The chain links TRBV4-2 to TRBJ2-3, with TRBD2 matching over 13 bases. The J segment lost 5 bases and the V segment lost 1 base, leaving 3 bases of the junction unmatched. The CDR3 consists of 16 residues. CDR1 and CDR2 from the germline V gene are LGHNA and YNFKEQ. Here the CDR3 DNA reads TGTGCCAGCAGCCAAGGGACTAGCGGGGGAGGAGATACGCAGTATTTT. This sequence encodes CASSQGTSGGGDTQYF.

This clonotype was counted a few times. V gene TRBV5-1 combines with J gene TRBJ2-1; the match to TRBD2 covers 9 bases. V gave up 6 bases and J gave up 3 bases; unmatched junction bases: 4. The CDR3 has 14 residues. CDR1 and CDR2 from the germline V gene are SGHRS and YFSETQ. CDR3 protein: CASKREASYNEQFF. DNA of the CDR3: TGCGCCAGCAAGCGGGAGGCCAGCTACAATGAGCAGTTCTTC. Drawing the rest from reference TRBV5-1 and TRBJ2-1, the complete variable domain is KAGVTQTPRYLIKTRGQQVTLSCSPISGHRSVSWYQQTPGQGLQFLFEYFSETQRNKGNFPGRFSGRQFSNSRSEMNVSTLELGDSALYLCASKREASYNEQFFGPGTRLTVL.

The rearrangement links TRBV7-2 to TRBJ2-1; D unclear. V was cut by 6 bases and J by 1 base, with 10 bases left in between. The CDR3 runs 14 residues. The germline V gene encodes CDR1 SGHTA and CDR2 FQGNSA. The CDR3 sequence is CASRKDRSYNEQFF. In DNA form, the CDR3 reads TGTGCCAGCAGGAAGGATCGTTCCTACAATGAGCAGTTCTTC.

This clonotype occurred many times. CDR3 sequence reads: CASRRERETQYF. The CDR3, as DNA: TGTGCCAGCCGTCGGGAGCGGGAGACCCAGTACTTC. The V call is TRBV28, the J call TRBJ2-5; a weak D match, TRBD2 (6 bases). V gave up 8 bases and J gave up 5 bases, with 12 bases separating them. The length of the CDR3 is 12 residues. In germline, CDR1 is MDHEN, CDR2 SYDVKM.

The V call is TRBV7-9, the J call TRBJ2-1; D unresolved. Germline assignment: CDR1 SEHNR and CDR2 FQNEAQ (reference sequence). The V end lost 5 bases, the J end lost 0 bases, and 14 bases lay between the germline ends. The CDR3 is 16 residues long. CDR3 nucleotide sequence: TGTGCCAGCAGCGTCCGACGGGCAGGCTCCTACAATGAGCAGTTCTTC. The encoded protein is CASSVRRAGSYNEQFF.

This clonotype has only a few counts. The chain carries TRBV5-1 and TRBJ2-3, with 10 bases aligning to TRBD1. V was clipped by 1 base and J by 2 bases; unmatched bases: 7. Germline loops: CDR1 SGHRS, CDR2 YFSETQ. The CDR3 length is 17 residues. The CDR3, as DNA: TGCGCCAGCAGCTTGTCCGGGACAGGGGCCTACACAGATACGCAGTATTTT. Translated, it gives CASSLSGTGAYTDTQYF.

The chain is built from TRBV3-1 and TRBJ1-4; D may be TRBD1 (5 bases). Germline V lookup: CDR1 LGHDT, CDR2 YNNKEL (reference sequence). The CDR3 extends over 14 amino acids. V lost 3 bases to trimming and J lost 7 bases, with 12 bases between them. The CDR3 region is CASSHNRLREKLFF. In DNA form, the CDR3 reads TGTGCCAGCAGCCATAACAGGTTACGTGAAAAACTGTTTTTT.

This chain joins TRBV11-2 and TRBJ2-4; no reliable D call. This CDR3 is built from 18 residues. Trimming stripped 1 base from V and 0 bases from J, with 16 bases between. Germline assignment: CDR1 SGHAT and CDR2 FQNNGV. CDR3 sequence reads: CASSLGADSQLAKNIQYF. The CDR3 region has the DNA TGTGCCAGCAGCTTAGGTGCCGACTCACAACTAGCCAAAAACATTCAGTACTTC. The full variable domain, in which reference TRBV11-2 and TRBJ2-4 provide the parts outside the CDR3, is EAGVAQSPRYKIIEKRQSVAFWCNPISGHATLYWYQQILGQGPKLLIQFQNNGVVDDSQLPKDRFSAERLKGVDSTLKIQPAKLEDSAVYLCASSLGADSQLAKNIQYFGAGTRLSVL.

This clonotype appeared many times. The chain couples TRBV5-6 to TRBJ2-3; 8 bases align to TRBD1. The ends lost 4 bases at V and 4 bases at J; junction bases unmatched: 5. The CDR3 has 14 amino acids. Germline CDR1 reads SGHDT; CDR2 reads YYEEEE. CDR3 sequence: CASSAGQGSDTQYF. The DNA of the CDR3 is TGTGCCAGCAGCGCCGGACAGGGTTCAGATACGCAGTATTTT.

V is TRBV7-9 and J is TRBJ2-1; D is uncertain. The CDR3 is made up of 16 amino acids. Trimming stripped 5 bases from V and 6 bases from J, with 20 bases between. Per germline, CDR1 SEHNR and CDR2 FQNEAQ (reference sequence). CDR3: CASSAGFSLRINEQFF. In nucleotides, the CDR3 is TGTGCCAGCAGCGCAGGTTTTAGCCTCAGAATCAATGAGCAGTTCTTC.

The chain carries TRBV4-1 and TRBJ2-7; 8 nucleotides agree with TRBD2. The CDR3 runs to 17 residues. Germline V CDR1 and CDR2: MGHRA, YSYEKL. The V segment lost 1 base and the J segment 2 bases; nucleotides outside the gene matches: 10. The CDR3 coding sequence is TGCGCCAGCAGCCAAGTCCCGGGAGGGTTTGGAGCCTACGAGCAGTACTTC. This gives the protein CASSQVPGGFGAYEQYF.

The sample holds a few counts of this clonotype. V is TRBV5-1 and J is TRBJ1-2; D not certain. Germline CDR1 reads SGHRS; CDR2 reads YFSETQ. The CDR3 is made up of 13 amino acids. Trimming took off 5 bases at V and 4 bases at J, with 12 bases between the two ends. CDR3 bases: TGCGCCAGCAGTCGGGCGAGAGTCTATGGCTACACCTTC. It translates to CASSRARVYGYTF.

The chain carries TRBV7-3 and TRBJ2-1; D not certain. Trimming removed 5 bases from V and 12 bases from J, with 14 bases in between. The germline CDR1 and CDR2 sequences are SGHTA and FQGTGA. The CDR3 length is 12 residues. The CDR3 spells CASSPDSGRQFF. The CDR3 nucleotides read TGTGCCAGCAGCCCTGACTCCGGTAGGCAGTTCTTC.

J is TRBJ1-1 and V is TRBV7-2; possible D gene TRBD1, 5 bases. Trimming stripped 4 bases from V and 1 base from J, with 10 bases between. The germline gives CDR1 SGHTA, CDR2 FQGNSA. The CDR3 loop spans 14 amino acids. Here the CDR3 reads CASSYETGNTEAFF. The CDR3, as DNA: TGTGCCAGCAGCTACGAAACAGGGAACACTGAAGCTTTCTTT.